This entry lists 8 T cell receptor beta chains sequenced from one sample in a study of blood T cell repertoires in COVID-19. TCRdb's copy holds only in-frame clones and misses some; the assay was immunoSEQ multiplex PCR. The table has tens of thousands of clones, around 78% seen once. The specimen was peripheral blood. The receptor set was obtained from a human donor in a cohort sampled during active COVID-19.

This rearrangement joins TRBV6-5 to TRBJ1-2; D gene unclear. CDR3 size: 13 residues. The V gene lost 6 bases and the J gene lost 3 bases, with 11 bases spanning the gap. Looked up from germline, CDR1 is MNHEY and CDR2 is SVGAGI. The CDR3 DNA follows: TGTGCCAGCAGAAAGAAGCTGGACTATGGCTACACCTTC. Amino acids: CASRKKLDYGYTF.

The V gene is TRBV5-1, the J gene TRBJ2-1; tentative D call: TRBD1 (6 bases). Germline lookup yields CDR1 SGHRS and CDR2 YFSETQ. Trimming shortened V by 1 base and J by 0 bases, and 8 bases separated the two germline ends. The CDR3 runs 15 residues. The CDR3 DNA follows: TGCGCCAGCAGCTTGCAGGGGAGCTCCTACAATGAGCAGTTCTTC. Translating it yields CASSLQGSSYNEQFF.

The CDR3 region has the DNA TGTGCCAGCAGCGGGACAAACTATGGCTACACCTTC. Protein sequence: CASSGTNYGYTF. The chain links TRBV12-3 or TRBV12-4 to TRBJ1-2, with D perhaps matching TRBD1 (6 bases). The V end lost 6 bases, the J end lost 2 bases, and 7 bases lay between the germline ends. This CDR3 comprises 12 residues.

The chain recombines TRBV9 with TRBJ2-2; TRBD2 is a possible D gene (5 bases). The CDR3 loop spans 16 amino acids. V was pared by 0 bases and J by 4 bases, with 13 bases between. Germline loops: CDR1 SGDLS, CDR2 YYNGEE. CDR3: CASSVVKGGGTGELFF. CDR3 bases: TGTGCCAGCAGCGTAGTGAAAGGAGGTGGCACCGGGGAGCTGTTTTTT.

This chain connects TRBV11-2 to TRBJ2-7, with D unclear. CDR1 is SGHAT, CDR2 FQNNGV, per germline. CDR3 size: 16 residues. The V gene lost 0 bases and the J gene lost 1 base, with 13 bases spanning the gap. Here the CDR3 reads CASSLDPTVASYEQYF. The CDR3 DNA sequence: TGTGCCAGCAGCTTAGACCCCACGGTCGCTTCCTACGAGCAGTACTTC.

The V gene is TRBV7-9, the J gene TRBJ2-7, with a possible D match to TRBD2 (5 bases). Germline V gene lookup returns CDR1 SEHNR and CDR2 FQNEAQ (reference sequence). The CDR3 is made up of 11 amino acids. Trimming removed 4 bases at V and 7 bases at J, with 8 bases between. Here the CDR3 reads CASSSQREQYF. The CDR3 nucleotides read TGTGCCAGCAGCTCGCAGCGGGAGCAGTACTTC.

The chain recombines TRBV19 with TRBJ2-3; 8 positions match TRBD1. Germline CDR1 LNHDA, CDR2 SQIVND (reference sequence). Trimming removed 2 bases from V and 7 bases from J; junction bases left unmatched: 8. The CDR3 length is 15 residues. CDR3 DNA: TGTGCCAGTAGTATATCGGACAGGGCTTCTAATACGCAGTATTTT. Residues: CASSISDRASNTQYF.

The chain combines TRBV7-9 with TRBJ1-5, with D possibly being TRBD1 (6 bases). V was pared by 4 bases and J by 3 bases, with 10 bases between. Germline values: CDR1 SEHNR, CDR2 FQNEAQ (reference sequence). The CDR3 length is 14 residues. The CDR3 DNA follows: TGTGCCAGCAGCTCCGGACAGTTCAATCAGCCCCAGCATTTT. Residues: CASSSGQFNQPQHF. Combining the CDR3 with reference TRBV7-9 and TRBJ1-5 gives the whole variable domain DTGVSQNPRHKITKRGQNVTFRCDPISEHNRLYWYRQTLGQGPEFLTYFQNEAQLEKSRLLSDRFSAERPKGSFSTLEIQRTEQGDSAMYLCASSSGQFNQPQHFGDGTRLSIL.